This T cell receptor beta chain was identified during a study of T cell repertoires in cytomegalovirus infection. This clonotype has at least ten counts. Its antigen is still unknown. Germline assignment: CDR1 SGHVS and CDR2 FQNEAQ. This CDR3 has 15 residues. V was cut by 5 bases and J by 0 bases, with 11 bases left in between. Each CDR3 protein gets one entry after TCRdb re-called the reads with MiXCR. Of some 900,000 distinct CDR3 sequences detected, 30% to 35% appear once; the ten largest clones hold around 12%. The TCR comes from a human donor in good health (CMV status not recorded). Some clones in this sample may be carry-over from other donors' samples. This material consisted of cultured CD8+ T cells from PBMCs, taken from culture after CMV antigen stimulation. The chain employs TRBV7-8 and TRBJ2-1, with D uncertain. The DNA of the CDR3 is TGTGCCAGCAGCCTAACCGTAAGCTCCTACAATGAGCAGTTCTTC. Residues: CASSLTVSSYNEQFF. The full variable domain, with the rest looked up from reference TRBV7-8 and TRBJ2-1, is GAGVSQSPRYKVAKRGQDVALRCDPISGHVSLFWYQQALGQGPEFLTYFQNEAQLDKSGLPSDRFFAERPEGSVSTLKIQRTQQEDSAVYLCASSLTVSSYNEQFFGPGTRLTVL.